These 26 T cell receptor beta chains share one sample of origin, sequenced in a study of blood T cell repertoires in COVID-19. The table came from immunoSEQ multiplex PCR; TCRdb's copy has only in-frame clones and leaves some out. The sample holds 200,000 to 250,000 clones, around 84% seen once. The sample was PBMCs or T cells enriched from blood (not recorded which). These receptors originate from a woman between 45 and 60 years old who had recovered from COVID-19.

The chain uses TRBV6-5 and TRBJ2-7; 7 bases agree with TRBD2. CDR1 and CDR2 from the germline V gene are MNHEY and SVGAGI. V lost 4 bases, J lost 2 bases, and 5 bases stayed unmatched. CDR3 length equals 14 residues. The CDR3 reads CASSLGLGPYEQYF. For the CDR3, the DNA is TGTGCCAGCAGTTTAGGACTAGGCCCCTACGAGCAGTACTTC.

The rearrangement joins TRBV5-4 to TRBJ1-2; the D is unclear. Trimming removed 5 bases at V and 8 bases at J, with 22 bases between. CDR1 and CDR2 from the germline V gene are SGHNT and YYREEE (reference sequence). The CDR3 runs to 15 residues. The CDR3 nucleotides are TGTGCCAGCAGTCCCCCAGAGGCCCTGGCGAGCGGCTACACCTTC. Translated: CASSPPEALASGYTF. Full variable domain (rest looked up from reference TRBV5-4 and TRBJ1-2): ETGVTQSPTHLIKTRGQQVTLRCSSQSGHNTVSWYQQALGQGPQFIFQYYREEENGRGNFPPRFSGLQFPNYSSELNVNALELDDSALYLCASSPPEALASGYTFGSGTRLTVV.

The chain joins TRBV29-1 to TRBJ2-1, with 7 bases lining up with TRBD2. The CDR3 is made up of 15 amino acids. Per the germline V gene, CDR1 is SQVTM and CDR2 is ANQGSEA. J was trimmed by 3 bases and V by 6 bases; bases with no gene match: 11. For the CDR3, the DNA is TGCAGCGTGGCCAGGGACGGGGAGGGCTACAATGAGCAGTTCTTC. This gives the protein CSVARDGEGYNEQFF.

CDR3 sequence: CASNKAGGNQPQHF. The CDR3, as DNA: TGTGCCAGCAACAAAGCGGGAGGCAATCAGCCCCAGCATTTT. This chain joins TRBV27 and TRBJ1-5; D is undetermined. V lost 7 bases, J lost 2 bases, and 12 bases lay in between. This CDR3 comprises 14 residues. Germline V gives CDR1 MNHEY, CDR2 SMNVEV (reference sequence).

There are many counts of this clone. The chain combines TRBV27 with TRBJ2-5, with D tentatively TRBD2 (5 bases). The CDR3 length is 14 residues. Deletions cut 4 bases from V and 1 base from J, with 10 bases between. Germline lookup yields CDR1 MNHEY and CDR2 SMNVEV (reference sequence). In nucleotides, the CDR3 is TGTGCCAGCAGTTCTCTAGCCATCCAAGAGACCCAGTACTTC. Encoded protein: CASSSLAIQETQYF.

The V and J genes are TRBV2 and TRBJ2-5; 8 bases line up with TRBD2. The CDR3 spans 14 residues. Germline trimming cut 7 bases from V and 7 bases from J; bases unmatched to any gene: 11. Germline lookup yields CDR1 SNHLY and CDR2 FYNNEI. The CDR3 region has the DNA TGTGCCAGCATATTAGCGGGGTCTGAGGCGACCCAGTACTTC. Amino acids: CASILAGSEATQYF.

Here the CDR3 DNA reads TGTGCCAGCAGGACAGGGGTAGGCTCTGGAAACACCATATATTTT. Translation gives CASRTGVGSGNTIYF. The V gene is TRBV6-5, the J gene TRBJ1-3; 8 bases are a match to TRBD1. The trim removed 6 bases at V and 0 bases at J, leaving 4 bases unmatched. This CDR3 is built from 15 residues. Germline CDR1 reads MNHEY; CDR2 reads SVGAGI.

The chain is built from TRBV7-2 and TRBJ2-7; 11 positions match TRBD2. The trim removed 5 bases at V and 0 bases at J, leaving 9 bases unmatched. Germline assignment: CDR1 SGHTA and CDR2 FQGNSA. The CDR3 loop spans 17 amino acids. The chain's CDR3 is CASSDGTSGSISYEQYF. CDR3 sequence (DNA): TGTGCCAGCAGCGACGGGACTAGCGGATCGATCTCCTACGAGCAGTACTTC.

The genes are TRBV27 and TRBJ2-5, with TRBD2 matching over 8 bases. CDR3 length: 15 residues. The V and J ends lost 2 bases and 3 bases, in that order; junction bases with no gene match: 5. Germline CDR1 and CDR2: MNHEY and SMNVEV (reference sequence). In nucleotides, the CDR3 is TGTGCCAGCAGTTTAACGAGTAGCGGGAAAGAGACCCAGTACTTC. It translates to CASSLTSSGKETQYF.

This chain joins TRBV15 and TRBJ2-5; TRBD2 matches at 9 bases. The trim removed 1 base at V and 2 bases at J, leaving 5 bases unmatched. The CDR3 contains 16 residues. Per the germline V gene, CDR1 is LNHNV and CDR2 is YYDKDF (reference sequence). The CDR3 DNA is TGTGCCACCAGCAGAGTTACAGCGGGAGGACAAGAGACCCAGTACTTC. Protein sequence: CATSRVTAGGQETQYF.

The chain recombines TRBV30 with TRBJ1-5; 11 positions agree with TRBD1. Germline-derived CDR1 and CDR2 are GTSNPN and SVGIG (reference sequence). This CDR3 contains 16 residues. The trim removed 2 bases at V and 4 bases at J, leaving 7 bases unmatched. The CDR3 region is CAWSPLGQGANQPQHF. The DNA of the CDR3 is TGTGCCTGGAGTCCCCTAGGACAGGGGGCGAATCAGCCCCAGCATTTT.

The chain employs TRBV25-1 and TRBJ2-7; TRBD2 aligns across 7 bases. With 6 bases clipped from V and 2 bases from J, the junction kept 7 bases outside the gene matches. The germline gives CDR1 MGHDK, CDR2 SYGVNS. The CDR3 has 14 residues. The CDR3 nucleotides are TGTGCCAGCAGCGATCCTAGCGGCGCCTACGAGCAGTACTTC. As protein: CASSDPSGAYEQYF.

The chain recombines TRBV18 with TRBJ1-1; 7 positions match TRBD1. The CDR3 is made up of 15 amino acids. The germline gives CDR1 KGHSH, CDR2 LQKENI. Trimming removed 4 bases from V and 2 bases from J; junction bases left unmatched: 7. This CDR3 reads CASSLATGRNTEAFF. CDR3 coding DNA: TGTGCCAGCTCACTAGCGACAGGGAGAAACACTGAAGCTTTCTTT.

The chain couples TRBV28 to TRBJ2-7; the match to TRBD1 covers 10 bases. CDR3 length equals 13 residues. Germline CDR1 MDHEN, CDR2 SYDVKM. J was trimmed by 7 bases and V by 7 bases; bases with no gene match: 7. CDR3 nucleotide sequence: TGTGCCAGCAAGGAGACAGGGGGCAGGGAGCAGTACTTC. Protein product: CASKETGGREQYF. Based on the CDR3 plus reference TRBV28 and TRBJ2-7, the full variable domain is DVKVTQSSRYLVKRTGEKVFLECVQDMDHENMFWYRQDPGLGLRLIYFSYDVKMKEKGDIPEGYSVSREKKERFSLILESASTNQTSMYLCASKETGGREQYFGPGTRLTVT.

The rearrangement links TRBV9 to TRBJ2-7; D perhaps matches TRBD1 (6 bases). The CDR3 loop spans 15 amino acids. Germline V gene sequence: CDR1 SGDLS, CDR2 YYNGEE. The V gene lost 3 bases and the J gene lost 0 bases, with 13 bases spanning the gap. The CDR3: CASSAFRDNSYEQYF. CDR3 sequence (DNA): TGTGCCAGCAGCGCCTTCCGGGACAACTCCTACGAGCAGTACTTC. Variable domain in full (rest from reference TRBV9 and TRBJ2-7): DSGVTQTPKHLITATGQRVTLRCSPRSGDLSVYWYQQSLDQGLQFLIQYYNGEERAKGNILERFSAQQFPDLHSELNLSSLELGDSALYFCASSAFRDNSYEQYFGPGTRLTVT.

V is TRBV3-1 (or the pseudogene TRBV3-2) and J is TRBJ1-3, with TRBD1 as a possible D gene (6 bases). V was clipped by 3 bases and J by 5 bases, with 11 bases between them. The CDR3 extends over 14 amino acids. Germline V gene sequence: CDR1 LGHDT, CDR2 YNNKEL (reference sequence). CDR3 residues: CASSQRTERNTIYF. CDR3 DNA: TGTGCCAGCAGCCAGCGGACAGAAAGAAACACCATATATTTT.

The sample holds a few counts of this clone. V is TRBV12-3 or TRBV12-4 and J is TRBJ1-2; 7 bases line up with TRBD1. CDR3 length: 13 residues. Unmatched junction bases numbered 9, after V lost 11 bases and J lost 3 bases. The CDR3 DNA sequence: TGTGCCGTACGACAGGGTACGGACTATGGCTACACCTTC. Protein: CAVRQGTDYGYTF.

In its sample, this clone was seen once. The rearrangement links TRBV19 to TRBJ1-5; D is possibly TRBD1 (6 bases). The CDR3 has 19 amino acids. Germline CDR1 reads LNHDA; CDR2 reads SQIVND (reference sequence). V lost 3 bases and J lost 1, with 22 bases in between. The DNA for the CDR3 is TGTGCCAGTAGTATCTCCTCGACAGGAAGAGGATTAAGCAATCAGCCCCAGCATTTT. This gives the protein CASSISSTGRGLSNQPQHF.

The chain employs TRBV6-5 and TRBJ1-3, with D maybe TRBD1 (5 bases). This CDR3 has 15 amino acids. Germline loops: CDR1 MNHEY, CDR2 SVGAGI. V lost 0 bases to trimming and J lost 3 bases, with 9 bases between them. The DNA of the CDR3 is TGTGCCAGCAGTTACTCGTCTCAGGGTGGAAACACCATATATTTT. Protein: CASSYSSQGGNTIYF.

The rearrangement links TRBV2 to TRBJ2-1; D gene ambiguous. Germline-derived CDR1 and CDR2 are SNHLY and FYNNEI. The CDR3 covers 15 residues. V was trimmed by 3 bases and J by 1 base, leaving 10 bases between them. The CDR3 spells CASSDFLVSYNEQFF. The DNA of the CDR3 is TGTGCCAGCAGTGATTTCTTAGTTTCCTACAATGAGCAGTTCTTC.

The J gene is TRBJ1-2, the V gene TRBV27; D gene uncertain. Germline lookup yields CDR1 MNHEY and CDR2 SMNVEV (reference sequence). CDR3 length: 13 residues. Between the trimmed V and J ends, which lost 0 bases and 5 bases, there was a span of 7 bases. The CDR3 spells CASSLSGRYGYTF. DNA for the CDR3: TGTGCCAGCAGTTTATCGGGGAGGTATGGCTACACCTTC.

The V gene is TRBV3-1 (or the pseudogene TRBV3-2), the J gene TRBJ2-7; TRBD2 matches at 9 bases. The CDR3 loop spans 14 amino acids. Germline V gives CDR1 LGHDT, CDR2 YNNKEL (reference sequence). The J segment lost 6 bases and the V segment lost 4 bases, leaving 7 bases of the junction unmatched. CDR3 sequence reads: CASSLGGRDSEQYF. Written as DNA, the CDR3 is TGTGCCAGCAGCCTTGGCGGGAGGGATAGCGAGCAGTACTTC.

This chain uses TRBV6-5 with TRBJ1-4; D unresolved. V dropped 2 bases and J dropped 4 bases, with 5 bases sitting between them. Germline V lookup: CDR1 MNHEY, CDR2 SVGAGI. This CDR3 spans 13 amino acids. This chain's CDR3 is CASSYASNEKLFF. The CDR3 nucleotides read TGTGCCAGCAGTTACGCGAGTAATGAAAAACTGTTTTTT.

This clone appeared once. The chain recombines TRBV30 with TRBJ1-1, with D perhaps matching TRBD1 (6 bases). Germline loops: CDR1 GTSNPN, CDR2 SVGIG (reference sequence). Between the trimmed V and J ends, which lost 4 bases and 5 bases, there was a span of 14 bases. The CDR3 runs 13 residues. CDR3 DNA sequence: TGTGCCTGGAATCGACAGGCCCCAACTGAAGCTTTCTTT. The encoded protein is CAWNRQAPTEAFF. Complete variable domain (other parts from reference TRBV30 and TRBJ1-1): SQTIHQWPATLVQPVGSPLSLECTVEGTSNPNLYWYRQAAGRGLQLLFYSVGIGQISSEVPQNLSASRPQDRQFILSSKKLLLSDSGFYLCAWNRQAPTEAFFGQGTRLTVV.

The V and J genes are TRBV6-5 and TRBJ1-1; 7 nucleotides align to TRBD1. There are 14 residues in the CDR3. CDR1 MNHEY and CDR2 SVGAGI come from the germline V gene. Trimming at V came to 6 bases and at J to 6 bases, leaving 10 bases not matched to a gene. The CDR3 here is CASSPGTAVPEAFF. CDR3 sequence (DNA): TGTGCCAGCAGCCCCGGGACAGCAGTTCCTGAAGCTTTCTTT.

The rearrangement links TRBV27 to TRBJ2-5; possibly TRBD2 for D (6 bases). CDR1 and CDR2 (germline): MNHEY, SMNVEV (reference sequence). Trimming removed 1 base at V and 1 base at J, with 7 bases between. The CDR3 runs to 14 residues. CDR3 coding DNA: TGTGCCAGCAGTTTATACGGGAGCCAAGAGACCCAGTACTTC. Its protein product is CASSLYGSQETQYF.